The clone carrying this T cell receptor (beta chain) is medium-sized by share. Its antigen remains unidentified. V lost 1 base and J 1 base, leaving 4 bases between the germline ends. The germline V gene has CDR1 MNHNS and CDR2 SASEGT. The CDR3 is made up of 13 amino acids. The data are from a study of T cell responses to AZD1222 COVID-19 vaccine. Study-level findings and limits: CD4 TCRs linked to vaccination spanned spike, dominating at 160-218 and 743-854. The donor cohort was predominantly white British with a female majority, and clonal diversity may have been underestimated.

Using immunoSEQ multiplex PCR, the repertoire was profiled, and TCRdb retains in-frame clones only, with some absent. The sample yields over 150,000 clones, approximately 86% seen once. The clonotype was recovered from an adult in good health. Specimen: peripheral blood, collected on day 0 of AZD1222 vaccination. The chain links TRBV6-1 to TRBJ1-1; no firm D call. The CDR3 region has the DNA TGTGCCAGCAGTGAAGGGGAGAACACTGAAGCTTTCTTT. Encoded protein: CASSEGENTEAFF.